This T cell receptor beta chain was recovered during a study of tumor and adjacent non-tumor tissue in lung cancer. No cell sorting was done before RNA was extracted from the tissue. This non-tumor lung sample came from over 3 cm beyond the tumor edge. To note about this clonotype: What it binds is unknown.

Study-level points and caveats: Significantly higher TCR diversity was found in tumor than normal lung. Shorter survival was associated with higher TCR diversity in tumors.

TCRbeta libraries were built with three rounds of nested PCR, modified from ARM-PCR. MiXCR was run by TCRdb on the multiplex PCR reads, yielding one entry per CDR3 protein. The sample lists approximately 90,000 distinct CDR3 sequences, more than 75% seen once, with 20% to 25% in the top ten. The CDR3 covers 13 residues. The germline CDR1 and CDR2 sequences are MNHNY and SVGAGI (reference sequence). Trimming left V 0 bases short and J 11 bases short, with 13 bases between. The sequence was collected from a woman in her fifties or sixties with non-small cell lung cancer. Sequenced: distant non-tumor lung tissue. This chain connects TRBV6-6 to TRBJ1-1; D gene ambiguous. DNA for the CDR3: TGTGCCAGCAGTTACTCGAAGGACCCGGACGCTTTCTTT. Translating it yields CASSYSKDPDAFF.